The rows below give T cell receptor beta chains drawn from one sample of a study of STAT3 mutations in large granular lymphocyte leukemia. TCRdb keeps only in-frame clones here, not all; method: immunoSEQ multiplex PCR. This table holds nearly 25,000 clones, about 95% found once. Sequencing input: peripheral blood mononuclear cells. These receptors were collected from a man aged 40-49 years with T-cell large granular lymphocyte leukemia. Some clones in this sample may be carry-over from other donors' samples. The CDR3 runs from the conserved cysteine through the conserved F or W. The D gene is left open where the match is weak. Not every row has a clone size; where given, it reads once, few, many or a size class.

v_gene: TRBV6-6; abundance: NA; d_gene: TRBD1; j_gene: TRBJ2-1; CDR3nt: TGTGCCAGCAATCTAGGGGAAGGACAGGGAATCTTC; CDR3aa: CASNLGEGQGIF
v_gene: TRBV30; abundance: NA; d_gene: TRBD1; j_gene: TRBJ1-1; CDR3nt: TGTGCCTGGAGTGTACGGGGGACAGGGGGGGCTTTCTTT; CDR3aa: CAWSVRGTGGAFF
v_gene: TRBV7-9; abundance: NA; d_gene: NA; j_gene: TRBJ1-3; CDR3nt: TGTGCCAGCAGCTTAGGAGGGTTCGGAGAAGGAAACACCATATATTTT; CDR3aa: CASSLGGFGEGNTIYF
v_gene: TRBV5-4; abundance: NA; d_gene: NA; j_gene: TRBJ1-1; CDR3nt: TGTGCCAGCAGCTTTATAGGGGTCACTGAAGCTTTCTTT; CDR3aa: CASSFIGVTEAFF
v_gene: TRBV7-2; abundance: NA; d_gene: TRBD1; j_gene: TRBJ2-2; CDR3nt: TGTGCCAGCAGCTCATCCGGGACAGGGGGTTCCGGGGAGCTGTTTTTT; CDR3aa: CASSSSGTGGSGELFF
v_gene: TRBV7-9; abundance: NA; d_gene: NA; j_gene: TRBJ2-3; CDR3nt: TGTGCCAGCAGCTCTACAGGGGAGGATGCAGATACGCAGTATTTT; CDR3aa: CASSSTGEDADTQYF
v_gene: TRBV29-1; abundance: NA; d_gene: TRBD1; j_gene: TRBJ2-7; CDR3nt: TGCAGCGTGGCCGACGGGACAGGGGCCTACGAGCAGTACTTC; CDR3aa: CSVADGTGAYEQYF
v_gene: TRBV14; abundance: NA; d_gene: NA; j_gene: TRBJ1-1; CDR3nt: TGTGCCAGCAGCCGGGGACAGAACACTGAAGCTTTCTTT; CDR3aa: CASSRGQNTEAFF
v_gene: TRBV7-8; abundance: NA; d_gene: TRBD1; j_gene: TRBJ1-5; CDR3nt: TGTGCCAGCAGCGCCAGGGGGGGCAATCAGCCCCAGCATTTT; CDR3aa: CASSARGGNQPQHF
v_gene: TRBV14; abundance: NA; d_gene: NA; j_gene: TRBJ1-2; CDR3nt: TGTGCCAGCAGCCAAGGGACGACTTACGGCTACACCTTC; CDR3aa: CASSQGTTYGYTF
v_gene: TRBV7-9; abundance: NA; d_gene: TRBD1; j_gene: TRBJ2-3; CDR3nt: TGTGCCAGCAGCTCCGGACAGGGTACCTTCACAGATACGCAGTATTTT; CDR3aa: CASSSGQGTFTDTQYF
v_gene: TRBV5-4; abundance: NA; d_gene: TRBD2; j_gene: TRBJ2-7; CDR3nt: TGTGCCAGCAGCTTTACTAGCGGGGGGGTATACGAGCAGTACTTC; CDR3aa: CASSFTSGGVYEQYF
v_gene: TRBV5-6; abundance: NA; d_gene: TRBD1; j_gene: TRBJ1-1; CDR3nt: TGTGCCAGCAGCTTGAACGGAGACAGGGAAAAAGCTTTCTTT; CDR3aa: CASSLNGDREKAFF
v_gene: TRBV30; abundance: NA; d_gene: TRBD1; j_gene: TRBJ2-7; CDR3nt: TGTGCCTGGAGCCCGGGACAGGGGTCCTACGAGCAGTACTTC; CDR3aa: CAWSPGQGSYEQYF
v_gene: TRBV29-1; abundance: NA; d_gene: NA; j_gene: TRBJ1-1; CDR3nt: TGCAGCGTTCTAGGGGCCGGGAACACTGAAGCTTTCTTT; CDR3aa: CSVLGAGNTEAFF
v_gene: TRBV7-2; abundance: once; d_gene: NA; j_gene: TRBJ2-3; CDR3nt: TGTGCCAGCAGCTCGTTCAGCACAGATACGCAGTATTTT; CDR3aa: CASSSFSTDTQYF